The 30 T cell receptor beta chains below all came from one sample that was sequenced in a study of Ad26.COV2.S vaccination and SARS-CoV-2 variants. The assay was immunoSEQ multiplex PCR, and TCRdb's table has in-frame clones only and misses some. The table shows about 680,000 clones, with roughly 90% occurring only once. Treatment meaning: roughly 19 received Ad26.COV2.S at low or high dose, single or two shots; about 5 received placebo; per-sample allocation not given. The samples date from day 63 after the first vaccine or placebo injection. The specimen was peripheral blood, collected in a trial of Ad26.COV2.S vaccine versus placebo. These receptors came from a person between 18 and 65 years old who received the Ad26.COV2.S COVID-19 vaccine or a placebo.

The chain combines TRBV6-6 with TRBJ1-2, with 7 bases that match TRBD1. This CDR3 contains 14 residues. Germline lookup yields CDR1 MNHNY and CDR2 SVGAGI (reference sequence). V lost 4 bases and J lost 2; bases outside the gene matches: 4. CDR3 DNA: TGTGCCAGCAGTTCCCAGGGACAGAACTATGGCTACACCTTC. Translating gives CASSSQGQNYGYTF.

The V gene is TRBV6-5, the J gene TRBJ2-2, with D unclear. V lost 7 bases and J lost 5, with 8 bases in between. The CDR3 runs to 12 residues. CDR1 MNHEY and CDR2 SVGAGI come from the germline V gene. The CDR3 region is CASKDGTGELFF. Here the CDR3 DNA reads TGTGCCAGCAAGGACGGGACCGGGGAGCTGTTTTTT.

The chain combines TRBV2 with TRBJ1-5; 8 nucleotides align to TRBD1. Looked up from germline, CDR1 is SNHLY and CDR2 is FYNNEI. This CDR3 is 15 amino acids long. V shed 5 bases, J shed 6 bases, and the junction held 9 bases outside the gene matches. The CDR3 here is CASSPTGGKGQPQHF. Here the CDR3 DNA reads TGTGCCAGCAGTCCAACAGGGGGTAAGGGTCAGCCCCAGCATTTT.

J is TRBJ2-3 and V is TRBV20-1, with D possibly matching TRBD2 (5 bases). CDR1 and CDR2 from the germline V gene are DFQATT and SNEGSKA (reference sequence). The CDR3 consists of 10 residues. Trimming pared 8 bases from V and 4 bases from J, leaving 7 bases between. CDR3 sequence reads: CSLAADTQYF. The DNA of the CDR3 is TGCAGTCTAGCCGCAGATACGCAGTATTTT.

CDR3 nucleotides: TGTGCCAGCAGCGTAGTAGGCCCCGATACGCAGTATTTT. It encodes CASSVVGPDTQYF. The V and J genes are TRBV9 and TRBJ2-3; D is unresolved. CDR3 size: 13 residues. The germline V gene has CDR1 SGDLS and CDR2 YYNGEE. Trimming cost V 0 bases and J 6 bases, with 8 bases left between them.

The CDR3 reads CASSKDLGTEPNTGELFF. The CDR3 nucleotides read TGTGCCAGCAGCAAAGACTTGGGGACAGAACCGAACACCGGGGAGCTGTTTTTT. The chain links TRBV21-1 to TRBJ2-2; the D segment call TRBD1 is taken from the table without a DNA check. TRBV21-1 is listed as a pseudogene. CDR3 length: 18 residues.

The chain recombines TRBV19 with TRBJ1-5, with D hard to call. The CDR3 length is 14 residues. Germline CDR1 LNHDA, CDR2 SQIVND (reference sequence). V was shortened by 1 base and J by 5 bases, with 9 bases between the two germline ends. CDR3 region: CASSIVGRYQPQHF. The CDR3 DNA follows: TGTGCCAGTAGTATAGTTGGCAGATATCAGCCCCAGCATTTT.

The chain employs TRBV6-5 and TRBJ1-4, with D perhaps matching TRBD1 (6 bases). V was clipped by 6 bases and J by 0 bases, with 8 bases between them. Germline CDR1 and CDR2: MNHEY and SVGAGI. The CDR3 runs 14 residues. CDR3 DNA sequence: TGTGCCAGCAGCGGACAGACAACTAATGAAAAACTGTTTTTT. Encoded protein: CASSGQTTNEKLFF.

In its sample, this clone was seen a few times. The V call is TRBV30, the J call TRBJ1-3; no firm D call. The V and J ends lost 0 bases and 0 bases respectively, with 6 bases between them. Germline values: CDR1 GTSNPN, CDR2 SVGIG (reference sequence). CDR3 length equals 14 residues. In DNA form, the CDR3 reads TGTGCCTGGAGTGTTGGGATCTCTGGAAACACCATATATTTT. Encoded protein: CAWSVGISGNTIYF. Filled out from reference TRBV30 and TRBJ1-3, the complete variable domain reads SQTIHQWPATLVQPVGSPLSLECTVEGTSNPNLYWYRQAAGRGLQLLFYSVGIGQISSEVPQNLSASRPQDRQFILSSKKLLLSDSGFYLCAWSVGISGNTIYFGEGSWLTVV.

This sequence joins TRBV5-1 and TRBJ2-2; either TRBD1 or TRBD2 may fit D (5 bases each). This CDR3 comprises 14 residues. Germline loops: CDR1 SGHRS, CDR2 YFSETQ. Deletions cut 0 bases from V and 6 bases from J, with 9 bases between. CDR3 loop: CASSLGGAAGELFF. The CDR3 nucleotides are TGCGCCAGCAGCTTGGGAGGGGCCGCCGGGGAGCTGTTTTTT.

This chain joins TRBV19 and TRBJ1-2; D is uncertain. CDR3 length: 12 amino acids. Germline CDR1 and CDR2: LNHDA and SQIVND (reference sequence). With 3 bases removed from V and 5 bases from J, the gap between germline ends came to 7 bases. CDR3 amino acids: CASSILAYGYTF. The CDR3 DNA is TGTGCCAGTAGTATCCTGGCTTATGGCTACACCTTC.

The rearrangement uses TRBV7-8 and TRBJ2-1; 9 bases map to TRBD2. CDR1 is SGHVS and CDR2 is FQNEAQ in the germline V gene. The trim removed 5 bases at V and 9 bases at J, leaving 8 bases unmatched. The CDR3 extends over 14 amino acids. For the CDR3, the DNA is TGTGCCAGCAGCGGGCGGGAGGGACTTGCTGAGCAGTTCTTC. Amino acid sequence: CASSGREGLAEQFF.

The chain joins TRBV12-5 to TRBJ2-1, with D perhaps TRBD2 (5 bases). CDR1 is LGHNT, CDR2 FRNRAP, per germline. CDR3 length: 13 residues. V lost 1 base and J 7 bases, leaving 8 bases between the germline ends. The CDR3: CASGLGLINEQFF. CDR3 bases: TGTGCTAGTGGTTTGGGACTAATAAATGAGCAGTTCTTC.

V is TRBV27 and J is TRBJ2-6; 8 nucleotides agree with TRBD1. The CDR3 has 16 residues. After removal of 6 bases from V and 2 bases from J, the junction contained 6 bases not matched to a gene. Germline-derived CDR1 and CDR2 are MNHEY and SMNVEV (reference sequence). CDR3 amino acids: CASSADRAPGANVLTF. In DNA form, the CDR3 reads TGTGCCAGCAGCGCGGACAGGGCCCCTGGGGCCAACGTCCTGACTTTC.

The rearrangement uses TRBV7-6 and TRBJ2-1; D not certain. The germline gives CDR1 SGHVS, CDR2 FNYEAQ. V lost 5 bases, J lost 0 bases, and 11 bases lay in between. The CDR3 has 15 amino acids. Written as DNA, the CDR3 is TGTGCCAGCAGCCGAGGTGGAAGCTCCTACAATGAGCAGTTCTTC. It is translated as CASSRGGSSYNEQFF.

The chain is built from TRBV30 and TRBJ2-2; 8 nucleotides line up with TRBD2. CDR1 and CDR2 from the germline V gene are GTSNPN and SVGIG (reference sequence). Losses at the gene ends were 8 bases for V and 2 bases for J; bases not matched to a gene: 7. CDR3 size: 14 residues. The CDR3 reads CAAELADNTGELFF. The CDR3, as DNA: TGTGCCGCCGAACTAGCGGACAACACCGGGGAGCTGTTTTTT.

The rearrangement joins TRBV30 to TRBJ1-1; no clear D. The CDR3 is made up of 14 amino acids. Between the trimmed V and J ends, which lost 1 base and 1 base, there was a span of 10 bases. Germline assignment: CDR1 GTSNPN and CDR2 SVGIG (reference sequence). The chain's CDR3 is CAWSGARRNTEAFF. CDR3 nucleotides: TGTGCCTGGAGTGGAGCTAGGAGGAACACTGAAGCTTTCTTT.

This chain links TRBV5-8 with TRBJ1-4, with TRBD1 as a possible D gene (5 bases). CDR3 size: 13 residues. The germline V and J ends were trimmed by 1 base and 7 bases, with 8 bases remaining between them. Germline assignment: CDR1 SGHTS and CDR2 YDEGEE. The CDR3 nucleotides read TGTGCCAGCAGCTTGAGGGACCTTGAAAAACTGTTTTTT. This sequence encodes CASSLRDLEKLFF.

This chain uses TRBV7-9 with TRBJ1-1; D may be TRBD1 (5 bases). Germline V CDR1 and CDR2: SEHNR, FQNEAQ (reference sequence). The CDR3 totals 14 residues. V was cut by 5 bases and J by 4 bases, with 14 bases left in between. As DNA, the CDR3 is TGTGCCAGCAGCCGCGAGCAGGGAGCCACTGAAGCTTTCTTT. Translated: CASSREQGATEAFF.

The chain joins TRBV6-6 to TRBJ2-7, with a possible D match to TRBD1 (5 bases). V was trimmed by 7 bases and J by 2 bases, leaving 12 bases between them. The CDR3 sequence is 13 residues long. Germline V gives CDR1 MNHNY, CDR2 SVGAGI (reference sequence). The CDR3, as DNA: TGTGCCAGCACCTACAGGCAGGCCTACGAGCAGTACTTC. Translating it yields CASTYRQAYEQYF.

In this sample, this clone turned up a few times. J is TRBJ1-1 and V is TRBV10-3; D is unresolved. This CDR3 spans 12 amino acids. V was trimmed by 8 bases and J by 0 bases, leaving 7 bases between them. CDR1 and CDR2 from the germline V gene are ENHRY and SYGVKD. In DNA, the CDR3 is TGTGCCATCGGGCAGCTGAACACTGAAGCTTTCTTT. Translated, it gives CAIGQLNTEAFF.

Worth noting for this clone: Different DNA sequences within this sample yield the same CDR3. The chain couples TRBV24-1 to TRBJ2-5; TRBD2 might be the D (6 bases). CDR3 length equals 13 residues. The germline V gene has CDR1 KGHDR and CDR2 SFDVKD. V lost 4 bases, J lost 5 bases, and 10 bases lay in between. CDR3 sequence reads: CATSEGGGETQYF. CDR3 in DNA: TGTGCCACCAGTGAAGGTGGGGGGGAGACCCAGTACTTC.

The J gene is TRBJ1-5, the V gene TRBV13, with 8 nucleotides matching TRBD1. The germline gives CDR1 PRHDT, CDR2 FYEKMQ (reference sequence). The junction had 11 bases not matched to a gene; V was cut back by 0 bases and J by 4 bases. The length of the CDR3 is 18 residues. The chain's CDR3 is CASSLGQGAGGRNQPQHF. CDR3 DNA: TGTGCCAGCAGCTTAGGCCAAGGGGCAGGGGGCCGGAATCAGCCCCAGCATTTT.

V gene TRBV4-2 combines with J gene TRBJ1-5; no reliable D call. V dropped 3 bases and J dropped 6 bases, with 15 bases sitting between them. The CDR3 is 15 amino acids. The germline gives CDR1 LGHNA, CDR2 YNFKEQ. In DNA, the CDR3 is TGTGCCAGCAGCCAGACCGCTCAAAGCCCTCAGCCCCAGCATTTT. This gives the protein CASSQTAQSPQPQHF.

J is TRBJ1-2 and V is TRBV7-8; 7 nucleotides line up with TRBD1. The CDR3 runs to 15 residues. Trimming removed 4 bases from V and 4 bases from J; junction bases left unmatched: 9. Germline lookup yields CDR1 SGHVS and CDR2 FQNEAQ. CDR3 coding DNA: TGTGCCAGCAGCTCAGACAGGGATCCGTTCTATGGCTACACCTTC. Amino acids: CASSSDRDPFYGYTF.

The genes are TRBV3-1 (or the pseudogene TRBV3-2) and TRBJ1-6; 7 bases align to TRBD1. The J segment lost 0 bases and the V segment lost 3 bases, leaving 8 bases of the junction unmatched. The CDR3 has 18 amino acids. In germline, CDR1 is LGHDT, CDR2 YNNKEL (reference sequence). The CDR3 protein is CASSQGFDRASYNSPLHF. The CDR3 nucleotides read TGTGCCAGCAGCCAGGGGTTCGACAGGGCCTCCTATAATTCACCCCTCCACTTT.

The CDR3 here is CASSPFLRGANTGELFF. CDR3 DNA: TGTGCCAGCAGTCCCTTTTTGAGGGGGGCGAACACCGGGGAGCTGTTTTTT. The genes are TRBV27 and TRBJ2-2; D possibly uses TRBD1 or TRBD2 (6 bases each). V shed 5 bases and J shed 0 bases, with 16 bases lying between them. Germline V gene sequence: CDR1 MNHEY, CDR2 SMNVEV (reference sequence). CDR3 length: 17 residues.

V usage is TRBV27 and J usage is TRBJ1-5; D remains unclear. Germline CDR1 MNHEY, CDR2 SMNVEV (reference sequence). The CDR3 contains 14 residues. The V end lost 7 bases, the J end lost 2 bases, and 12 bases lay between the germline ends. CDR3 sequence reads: CASTLDGGNQPQHF. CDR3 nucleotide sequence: TGTGCCAGCACCCTCGACGGTGGCAATCAGCCCCAGCATTTT.

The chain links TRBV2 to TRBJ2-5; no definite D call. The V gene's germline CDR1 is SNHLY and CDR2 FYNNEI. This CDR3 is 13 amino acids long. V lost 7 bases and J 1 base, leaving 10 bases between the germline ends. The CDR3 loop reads CASTTEVQETQYF. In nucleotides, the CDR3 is TGTGCCAGCACTACGGAAGTCCAAGAGACCCAGTACTTC.

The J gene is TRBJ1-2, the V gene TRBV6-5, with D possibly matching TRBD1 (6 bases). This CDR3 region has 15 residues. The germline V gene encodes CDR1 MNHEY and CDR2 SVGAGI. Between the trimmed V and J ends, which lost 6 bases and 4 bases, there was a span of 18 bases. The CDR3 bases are TGTGCCAGCAGGATAGGGGGGGCTTCTATCTATGGCTACACCTTC. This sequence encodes CASRIGGASIYGYTF.